Listed here are 29 T cell receptor beta chains from one sample, sequenced in a study of shared clonotypes between healthy human individuals (dated by TCRdb to 2020 to 2021). CD8 naive samples were obtained by positive selection for CCR7 among CD45RO-negative cells, yielding a CD45RA+CCR7+ population from which TemRA cells were excluded. Libraries were made using the immunoSEQ multiplex PCR assay. TCRdb's version of the immuneACCESS table is confined to in-frame rearrangements and falls short of the full clone set. An unresolved V gene accounts for under half of the shortfall where checked; the remainder is of unknown origin. In all, the sample holds around 2,100,000 clones, and over 85% of those were seen once. 1% to 1.5% of the sample belongs to the ten largest clones. What was sequenced was naive CD8+ T cells sorted from blood. In the paper's terms, the cell subset or site label means: CD45RA+CCR7+. The receptor set was obtained from a man aged 18 to 30 in good health.

Comments on this clone: One end of the junction is discordant with germline, which a read error may explain. The sample has other DNA sequences that encode this CDR3 too. The chain links TRBV7-7 to TRBJ2-7; D is perhaps TRBD1 or TRBD2 (5 bases each). CDR3 length equals 13 residues. Germline V gives CDR1 SSHAT, CDR2 FNYEAQ (reference sequence). The CDR3, as DNA: TGTGCTAGCAGCCCGGGACCCACCTACGAGCAGTACTTC. It translates to CASSPGPTYEQYF.

The chain combines TRBV5-6 with TRBJ2-7, with 7 bases identical to TRBD1. Germline assignment: CDR1 SGHDT and CDR2 YYEEEE. The junction had 11 bases not matched to a gene; V was cut back by 6 bases and J by 5 bases. The CDR3 sequence is 14 residues long. DNA for the CDR3: TGTGCCAGCACCATTGACAGGGTGGCGAACGAGCAGTACTTC. The encoded protein is CASTIDRVANEQYF.

V gene TRBV5-6 combines with J gene TRBJ2-1; TRBD1 or TRBD2 may be the D gene (5 bases each). This CDR3 is 12 amino acids long. Between the trimmed V and J ends, which lost 0 bases and 10 bases, there was a span of 8 bases. The germline V gene encodes CDR1 SGHDT and CDR2 YYEEEE. In DNA, the CDR3 is TGTGCCAGCAGCTTGGAGGGGAGCGAGCAGTTCTTC. Translation gives CASSLEGSEQFF.

This clone was observed a single time. The CDR3 region is CASWSGGTNNEQFF. DNA for the CDR3: TGTGCCAGCTGGAGCGGGGGGACAAACAATGAGCAGTTCTTC. V and J are TRBV2 and TRBJ2-1, with TRBD2 identical over 9 bases. The CDR3 totals 14 residues. Germline V gives CDR1 SNHLY, CDR2 FYNNEI. J gave up 5 bases and V 8 bases, and 7 bases lay outside the gene matches. The variable domain in full, with the rest retrieved from reference TRBV2 and TRBJ2-1, is EPEVTQTPSHQVTQMGQEVILRCVPISNHLYFYWYRQILGQKVEFLVSFYNNEISEKSEIFDDQFSVERPDGSNFTLKIRSTKLEDSAMYFCASWSGGTNNEQFFGPGTRLTVL.

This clone turned up a few times. This chain uses TRBV6-5 with TRBJ1-6; D ambiguous. V lost 3 bases and J lost 5, with 11 bases in between. The CDR3 runs to 15 residues. The germline V gene encodes CDR1 MNHEY and CDR2 SVGAGI. In DNA, the CDR3 is TGTGCCAGCAGTTATGGGGATTTTGATAATTCACCCCTCCACTTT. Residues: CASSYGDFDNSPLHF.

This chain uses TRBV7-8 with TRBJ2-7; D remains unclear. Trimming cost V 5 bases and J 3 bases, with 8 bases left between them. This CDR3 contains 12 residues. Germline-derived CDR1 and CDR2 are SGHVS and FQNEAQ. The CDR3 nucleotides read TGTGCCAGCAGCCCCCTAATCTACGAGCAGTACTTC. Translating it yields CASSPLIYEQYF. Using reference TRBV7-8 and TRBJ2-7 for the parts outside the CDR3, the full variable domain is GAGVSQSPRYKVAKRGQDVALRCDPISGHVSLFWYQQALGQGPEFLTYFQNEAQLDKSGLPSDRFFAERPEGSVSTLKIQRTQQEDSAVYLCASSPLIYEQYFGPGTRLTVT.

Concerning this clone: Other DNA sequences within the sample encode an identical CDR3. This chain uses TRBV11-2 with TRBJ2-1; the D is unclear. CDR1 and CDR2 (germline): SGHAT, FQNNGV. V lost 5 bases, J lost 4 bases, and 3 bases lay in between. This CDR3 region has 11 residues. CDR3 protein: CASSHYNEQFF. CDR3 coding DNA: TGTGCCAGCAGCCATTACAATGAGCAGTTCTTC.

A single count supports this clone. V is TRBV7-9 and J is TRBJ2-7; 8 bases are a match to TRBD2. The CDR3 loop spans 15 amino acids. V was pared by 5 bases and J by 2 bases, with 8 bases of the junction left unmatched. Germline lookup yields CDR1 SEHNR and CDR2 FQNEAQ (reference sequence). CDR3 sequence (DNA): TGTGCCAGCAGCCCGGGGGGGAGAGCACCCTACGAGCAGTACTTC. Protein sequence: CASSPGGRAPYEQYF.

This chain connects TRBV10-2 to TRBJ1-2; D may be TRBD1 (5 bases). Trimming shortened V by 8 bases and J by 3 bases, and 13 bases separated the two germline ends. CDR1 and CDR2 (germline): WSHSY, SAAADI. The CDR3 loop spans 13 amino acids. The CDR3 nucleotides are TGCGCCAGCCGACAGACTGACGACTATGGCTACACCTTC. Amino acids: CASRQTDDYGYTF.

This chain's CDR3 is CASSQTSGIVYNEQFF. The CDR3 nucleotides are TGCGCCAGCAGCCAAACTAGCGGGATAGTCTACAATGAGCAGTTCTTC. The chain has TRBV4-3 and TRBJ2-1, with 10 bases identical to TRBD2. The CDR3 spans 16 residues. The V and J ends lost 2 bases and 3 bases, in that order; junction bases with no gene match: 4. CDR1 is LGHNA, CDR2 YSLEER, per germline.

The J gene is TRBJ2-3, the V gene TRBV6-1; D is perhaps TRBD2 (6 bases). Germline V gives CDR1 MNHNS, CDR2 SASEGT. V was clipped by 2 bases and J by 2 bases, with 11 bases between them. CDR3 length: 15 amino acids. In DNA, the CDR3 is TGTGCCAGCAGTGAATGGGAGGCGTTCACAGATACGCAGTATTTT. Encoded protein: CASSEWEAFTDTQYF.

The chain uses TRBV9 and TRBJ2-3; D might be TRBD2 (5 bases). CDR3 length equals 17 residues. The germline CDR1 and CDR2 sequences are SGDLS and YYNGEE. Trimming cost V 3 bases and J 0 bases, with 17 bases left between them. CDR3: CASSGPLQEASTDTQYF. In nucleotides, the CDR3 is TGTGCCAGCAGCGGCCCCCTGCAGGAGGCTAGCACAGATACGCAGTATTTT.

This clone came up a few times. The chain couples TRBV7-9 to TRBJ2-2; no clear D gene. The CDR3 sequence is 15 residues long. Germline values: CDR1 SEHNR, CDR2 FQNEAQ (reference sequence). V was shortened by 5 bases and J by 0 bases, with 10 bases between the two germline ends. The CDR3 spells CASSDDRSNTGELFF. The CDR3 region has the DNA TGTGCCAGCAGCGACGACCGATCGAACACCGGGGAGCTGTTTTTT.

CDR3 loop: CASSLVGPTLYEQYF. CDR3 sequence (DNA): TGTGCCAGCAGTTTGGTGGGACCAACTCTCTACGAGCAGTACTTC. J is TRBJ2-7 and V is TRBV27; D may match TRBD1 or TRBD2 (5 bases each). The germline CDR1 and CDR2 sequences are MNHEY and SMNVEV (reference sequence). This CDR3 contains 15 residues. The V end was cut by 3 bases, the J end by 3 bases, with 15 bases between.

This clone occurred once. V gene TRBV2 combines with J gene TRBJ1-3; D is ambiguous. Germline CDR1 reads SNHLY; CDR2 reads FYNNEI. The CDR3 totals 15 residues. V shed 0 bases and J shed 0 bases, with 6 bases lying between them. CDR3 in amino acids: CASSEAVSSGNTIYF. The CDR3 DNA is TGTGCCAGCAGTGAAGCCGTAAGCTCTGGAAACACCATATATTTT.

This clone was counted once. The chain combines TRBV6-5 with TRBJ1-2, with D uncertain. From germline, CDR1 is MNHEY and CDR2 SVGAGI. The ends were cut back, 6 bases at V and 4 bases at J, with 12 bases in the middle. The length of the CDR3 is 13 residues. This CDR3 reads CASSEAPPYGYTF. The CDR3 region has the DNA TGTGCCAGCAGCGAGGCCCCCCCCTATGGCTACACCTTC.

V and J are TRBV7-9 and TRBJ1-3, with D unclear. The V gene's germline CDR1 is SEHNR and CDR2 FQNEAQ (reference sequence). Trimming cost V 5 bases and J 0 bases, with 17 bases left between them. This CDR3 has 17 residues. The CDR3 sequence is CASSDSAGLSSGNTIYF. The CDR3, as DNA: TGTGCCAGCAGCGATAGCGCCGGGCTGAGCTCTGGAAACACCATATATTTT.

The chain uses TRBV6-5 and TRBJ1-2; unclear D gene. Trimming removed 0 bases at V and 4 bases at J, with 12 bases between. Germline CDR1 reads MNHEY; CDR2 reads SVGAGI. The CDR3 runs 15 residues. CDR3 nucleotides: TGTGCCAGCAGTTACTCGAGCCAGAACTCCTATGGCTACACCTTC. Translating gives CASSYSSQNSYGYTF.

CDR3 residues: CASSLSDRGLTGYTF. Written as DNA, the CDR3 is TGTGCCAGCAGTTTATCGGACAGGGGGCTCACTGGCTACACCTTC. This sequence joins TRBV27 and TRBJ1-2; 11 bases match TRBD1. Trimming cost V 0 bases and J 7 bases; bases outside gene matches: 4. Germline V gene sequence: CDR1 MNHEY, CDR2 SMNVEV (reference sequence). This CDR3 is built from 15 residues.

The V gene is TRBV7-9, the J gene TRBJ1-2; D uncertain. CDR3 length equals 14 residues. With 5 bases removed from V and 4 bases from J, the gap between germline ends came to 14 bases. Germline V gene lookup returns CDR1 SEHNR and CDR2 FQNEAQ (reference sequence). The CDR3 sequence is CASSQLREGYGYTF. The CDR3 nucleotides read TGTGCCAGCAGCCAATTAAGGGAGGGCTATGGCTACACCTTC. Variable domain in full (rest from reference TRBV7-9 and TRBJ1-2): DTGVSQNPRHKITKRGQNVTFRCDPISEHNRLYWYRQTLGQGPEFLTYFQNEAQLEKSRLLSDRFSAERPKGSFSTLEIQRTEQGDSAMYLCASSQLREGYGYTFGSGTRLTVV.

The chain carries TRBV6-5 and TRBJ2-1; 7 nucleotides match TRBD2. Losses at the gene ends were 4 bases for V and 0 bases for J; bases not matched to a gene: 3. Germline CDR1 and CDR2: MNHEY and SVGAGI. The CDR3 is 15 residues long. CDR3 nucleotide sequence: TGTGCCAGCAGTTTAGCGGGTTACTCCTACAATGAGCAGTTCTTC. This sequence encodes CASSLAGYSYNEQFF.

The chain carries TRBV5-1 and TRBJ1-2; no clear D gene. Trimming cost V 6 bases and J 0 bases, with 18 bases left between them. The CDR3 covers 16 residues. Per germline, CDR1 SGHRS and CDR2 YFSETQ. CDR3 sequence reads: CASTRPEAEANYGYTF. The CDR3 DNA sequence: TGCGCCAGCACTCGTCCCGAAGCCGAAGCTAACTATGGCTACACCTTC.

The V and J genes are TRBV28 and TRBJ2-7; TRBD2 agrees at 10 bases. This CDR3 has 16 residues. Germline V gene sequence: CDR1 MDHEN, CDR2 SYDVKM. V shed 5 bases and J 7 bases; nucleotides not matched to a gene: 14. CDR3 sequence: CASSPQRTSGVGEQYF. The DNA of the CDR3 is TGTGCCAGCAGTCCCCAACGAACTAGCGGGGTAGGAGAGCAGTACTTC.

The chain links TRBV5-6 to TRBJ1-4, with D possibly TRBD1 on 5 matching bases. CDR3 length: 16 residues. The germline CDR1 and CDR2 sequences are SGHDT and YYEEEE. Trimming removed 1 base from V and 4 bases from J, with 14 bases in between. Here the CDR3 reads CASSLMGLGGNEKLFF. As DNA, the CDR3 is TGTGCCAGCAGCTTGATGGGGCTCGGGGGTAATGAAAAACTGTTTTTT.

This clone has just one count. The chain uses TRBV19 and TRBJ2-4; no clear D gene. Germline CDR1 reads LNHDA; CDR2 reads SQIVND (reference sequence). The ends were cut back, 0 bases at V and 2 bases at J, with 11 bases in the middle. The CDR3 consists of 16 residues. CDR3 DNA sequence: TGTGCCAGTAGTATAGACAGCTCTGGGTCCAAAAACATTCAGTACTTC. It yields the protein CASSIDSSGSKNIQYF.

The rearrangement joins TRBV10-3 to TRBJ2-3, with 11 bases aligning to TRBD2. Germline values: CDR1 ENHRY, CDR2 SYGVKD. This CDR3 region has 15 residues. J gave up 5 bases and V 2 bases, and 3 bases lay outside the gene matches. The CDR3 here is CAISEVAGGKDTQYF. The DNA of the CDR3 is TGTGCCATCAGTGAGGTAGCGGGGGGGAAAGATACGCAGTATTTT.

The genes are TRBV7-8 and TRBJ2-7; possible D gene TRBD2, 7 bases. Germline V gene sequence: CDR1 SGHVS, CDR2 FQNEAQ. The CDR3 has 16 amino acids. V lost 1 base, J lost 7 bases, and 20 bases lay in between. The CDR3 sequence: CASSLVFAGAPGEQYF. CDR3 in DNA: TGTGCCAGCAGCTTAGTTTTCGCGGGGGCGCCGGGGGAGCAGTACTTC.

On this clone: The same CDR3 also results from other DNA sequences found in this sample. CDR3 DNA sequence: TGTGCCTGGAGTGAAACGAACACCGGGGAGCTGTTTTTT. Amino acid sequence: CAWSETNTGELFF. The chain uses TRBV30 and TRBJ2-2; D unclear. V lost 1 base, J lost 0 bases, and 3 bases lay in between. This CDR3 has 13 amino acids. The germline V gene encodes CDR1 GTSNPN and CDR2 SVGIG (reference sequence).

V is TRBV30 and J is TRBJ2-4; 9 positions agree with TRBD1. CDR3 length equals 15 residues. From germline, CDR1 is GTSNPN and CDR2 SVGIG (reference sequence). V shed 2 bases, J shed 8 bases, and the junction held 10 bases outside the gene matches. CDR3 nucleotides: TGTGCCTGGAGTACGACAGGGGGTCTAATGGACATTCAGTACTTC. Its protein product is CAWSTTGGLMDIQYF. Full variable domain (remainder filled in from reference TRBV30 and TRBJ2-4): SQTIHQWPATLVQPVGSPLSLECTVEGTSNPNLYWYRQAAGRGLQLLFYSVGIGQISSEVPQNLSASRPQDRQFILSSKKLLLSDSGFYLCAWSTTGGLMDIQYFGAGTRLSVL.